Each of the 21 T cell receptor beta chains below was sequenced from the same sample in a study of radiation and T cells in renal cell carcinoma. Specified time point: baseline pretreatment blood. This sample's treatment: 15 Gy SBRT to primary tumor, nephrectomy 4 weeks later. Sequencing used immunoSEQ multiplex PCR; TCRdb keeps in-frame clones, though not all of them. Among 130,000 to 150,000 clones listed, 70% to 90% were seen once. Material: blood, obtained from a patient whose treatment included radiotherapy and nephrectomy. The receptors come from a woman aged 45-59 years with renal cell carcinoma.

The CDR3 loop reads CASSDSIGTDRYF. CDR3 sequence (DNA): TGTGCCAGCAGTGACTCGATAGGCACAGATCGGTATTTT. The chain recombines TRBV6-4 with TRBJ2-3; no firm D call. The V end was cut by 0 bases, the J end by 14 bases, with 15 bases between. The V gene's germline CDR1 is MRHNA and CDR2 SNTAGT. The CDR3 is 13 residues long.

The J gene is TRBJ2-1, the V gene TRBV6-6, with a tentative D call TRBD2 (5 bases). With 3 bases removed from V and 9 bases from J, the gap between germline ends came to 9 bases. Germline V gives CDR1 MNHNY, CDR2 SVGAGI (reference sequence). The CDR3 consists of 12 residues. The CDR3 region is CASSYVGGEQFF. The CDR3 DNA sequence: TGTGCCAGCAGTTATGTCGGAGGTGAGCAGTTCTTC.

CDR3 nucleotides: TGTGCCAGCTCACCTGGACAGGATAACTATGGCTACACCTTC. The encoded protein is CASSPGQDNYGYTF. The chain recombines TRBV18 with TRBJ1-2; 7 nucleotides align to TRBD1. The CDR3 is 14 residues long. J was trimmed by 1 base and V by 3 bases; bases with no gene match: 2. The germline V gene has CDR1 KGHSH and CDR2 LQKENI.

The chain carries TRBV6-6 and TRBJ2-1; 15 bases agree with TRBD2. Germline CDR1 reads MNHNY; CDR2 reads SVGAGI (reference sequence). The CDR3 covers 15 residues. The V segment lost 6 bases and the J segment 7 bases; nucleotides outside the gene matches: 4. CDR3 amino acids: CASSQGLAGGNEQFF. CDR3 sequence (DNA): TGTGCCAGCAGCCAAGGACTAGCGGGGGGGAATGAGCAGTTCTTC.

This chain connects TRBV6-1 to TRBJ2-5, with TRBD2 identical over 7 bases. The CDR3 runs 16 residues. J gave up 2 bases and V 0 bases, and 6 bases lay outside the gene matches. CDR1 and CDR2 from the germline V gene are MNHNS and SASEGT. The CDR3 spells CASSEAATAGQETQYF. CDR3 sequence (DNA): TGTGCCAGCAGTGAAGCGGCGACAGCGGGGCAAGAGACCCAGTACTTC.

The J gene is TRBJ2-1, the V gene TRBV7-2, with 9 bases matching TRBD1. Germline values: CDR1 SGHTA, CDR2 FQGNSA. There are 16 residues in the CDR3. After removal of 5 bases from V and 3 bases from J, the junction contained 8 bases not matched to a gene. The CDR3 DNA reads TGTGCCAGCAGCCGATCCGGGACAGGGATCTACAATGAGCAGTTCTTC. This translates into CASSRSGTGIYNEQFF.

The J gene is TRBJ1-1, the V gene TRBV5-6; tentative D call: TRBD1 (5 bases). V lost 1 base, J lost 2 bases, and 12 bases lay in between. CDR1 and CDR2 (germline): SGHDT, YYEEEE. The CDR3 contains 15 residues. CDR3 in amino acids: CASSLYGAGNTEAFF. CDR3 nucleotide sequence: TGTGCCAGCAGCTTGTATGGGGCAGGCAACACTGAAGCTTTCTTT.

The V gene is TRBV6-5, the J gene TRBJ2-6; D not resolved. Trimming left V 7 bases short and J 2 bases short, with 6 bases between. The CDR3 length is 13 residues. Germline V gives CDR1 MNHEY, CDR2 SVGAGI. CDR3 sequence: CASTLTGANVLTF. The DNA of the CDR3 is TGTGCCAGCACCCTCACTGGGGCCAACGTCCTGACTTTC.

This clone turned up a few times. The chain joins TRBV6-1 to TRBJ2-3; tentatively, D is TRBD2 (5 bases). Germline lookup yields CDR1 MNHNS and CDR2 SASEGT. The CDR3 covers 13 residues. V dropped 7 bases and J dropped 3 bases, with 11 bases sitting between them. CDR3 in amino acids: CASTPRVTDTQYF. CDR3 in DNA: TGTGCCAGCACTCCGAGGGTGACAGATACGCAGTATTTT.

The chain carries TRBV2 and TRBJ1-2; 9 nucleotides agree with TRBD1. After removal of 6 bases from V and 4 bases from J, the junction contained 12 bases not matched to a gene. Looked up from germline, CDR1 is SNHLY and CDR2 is FYNNEI. The CDR3 covers 16 residues. CDR3 DNA: TGTGCCAGCAGCGGTGGGACAGGGAGGTGGATCTATGGCTACACCTTC. Translation: CASSGGTGRWIYGYTF.

The V gene is TRBV19, the J gene TRBJ1-4; no definite D call. V was clipped by 3 bases and J by 6 bases, with 2 bases between them. There are 11 residues in the CDR3. Germline CDR1 is LNHDA and CDR2 is SQIVND (reference sequence). DNA for the CDR3: TGTGCCAGTAGTATCTATGAAAAACTGTTTTTT. Its protein product is CASSIYEKLFF.

This chain connects TRBV6-9 to TRBJ1-5; 7 bases agree with TRBD1. Germline V gene sequence: CDR1 MNHGY, CDR2 SVAAGI. V shed 6 bases and J 3 bases; nucleotides not matched to a gene: 14. The CDR3 loop spans 17 amino acids. In nucleotides, the CDR3 is TGTGCCAGCAGGCCCAGGGACAGATGGAGAGACAATCAGCCCCAGCATTTT. It yields the protein CASRPRDRWRDNQPQHF.

The chain links TRBV5-4 to TRBJ1-6; weak D call: TRBD1 (5 bases). The CDR3 spans 15 residues. Germline V gives CDR1 SGHNT, CDR2 YYREEE (reference sequence). Trimming removed 1 base at V and 9 bases at J, with 14 bases between. The CDR3 DNA is TGTGCCAGCAGCTTGATAGGCCAGGGCGGTTCACCCCTCCACTTT. Protein sequence: CASSLIGQGGSPLHF.

The V gene is TRBV28, the J gene TRBJ2-2; either TRBD1 or TRBD2 may supply D (5 bases each). Germline loops: CDR1 MDHEN, CDR2 SYDVKM. V dropped 5 bases and J dropped 6 bases, with 19 bases sitting between them. The CDR3 totals 16 residues. The CDR3 is CASSLPGTDVAGELFF. Here the CDR3 DNA reads TGTGCCAGCAGTCTTCCCGGGACGGACGTCGCCGGGGAGCTGTTTTTT.

The chain carries TRBV10-3 and TRBJ2-7, with 11 nucleotides matching TRBD2. Trimming removed 6 bases from V and 3 bases from J; junction bases left unmatched: 7. Germline CDR1 is ENHRY and CDR2 is SYGVKD. The CDR3 extends over 15 amino acids. The CDR3 DNA reads TGTGCCATCAGAGAGACTAGCGGGGTAATCTACGAGCAGTACTTC. Protein product: CAIRETSGVIYEQYF.

CDR3 loop: CASSQQTPNTEAFF. The CDR3, as DNA: TGCGCCAGCAGCCAACAGACCCCGAACACTGAAGCTTTCTTT. The chain recombines TRBV5-1 with TRBJ1-1; D ambiguous. The V gene's germline CDR1 is SGHRS and CDR2 YFSETQ. The V and J ends lost 4 bases and 1 base respectively, with 11 bases between them. The CDR3 loop spans 14 amino acids.

This clone was detected only a few times. The rearrangement uses TRBV4-1 and TRBJ1-5; TRBD1 aligns across 8 bases. The CDR3 sequence is 17 residues long. The germline CDR1 and CDR2 sequences are MGHRA and YSYEKL. V lost 5 bases and J lost 3; bases outside the gene matches: 12. CDR3 sequence (DNA): TGCGCCAGCAGCGCGGGGACCGGGACAGGACTCAATCAGCCCCAGCATTTT. Translation: CASSAGTGTGLNQPQHF.

The chain links TRBV10-2 to TRBJ1-2; D remains ambiguous. The V and J ends lost 0 bases and 8 bases respectively, with 13 bases between them. This CDR3 is 14 amino acids long. Germline lookup yields CDR1 WSHSY and CDR2 SAAADI. The CDR3 loop is CASSESNTFAGYTF. The DNA for the CDR3 is TGCGCCAGCAGTGAGTCGAATACATTTGCAGGCTACACCTTC.

The chain links TRBV19 to TRBJ1-3, with a tentative D call TRBD1 (5 bases). The CDR3 consists of 17 residues. Between the trimmed V and J ends, which lost 4 bases and 2 bases, there was a span of 18 bases. The germline gives CDR1 LNHDA, CDR2 SQIVND (reference sequence). CDR3 loop: CASSTPSRGEAGNTIYF. The CDR3 DNA follows: TGTGCCAGTAGTACTCCATCCCGAGGGGAGGCTGGAAACACCATATATTTT.

The chain couples TRBV11-2 to TRBJ2-1; the match to TRBD2 covers 9 bases. Trimming removed 1 base from V and 7 bases from J; junction bases left unmatched: 8. Germline-derived CDR1 and CDR2 are SGHAT and FQNNGV. The CDR3 runs to 16 residues. The CDR3 sequence: CASSLASAGGPNEQFF. The CDR3 region has the DNA TGTGCCAGCAGCTTAGCTTCGGCGGGGGGGCCTAATGAGCAGTTCTTC.

This chain uses TRBV5-1 with TRBJ2-2, with a possible D match to TRBD1 (5 bases). The CDR3 runs to 15 residues. The germline V and J ends were trimmed by 4 bases and 1 base, with 11 bases remaining between them. Germline V gene sequence: CDR1 SGHRS, CDR2 YFSETQ. CDR3 amino acids: CASSLDSLNTGELFF. CDR3 in DNA: TGCGCCAGCAGCCTAGACAGCCTGAACACCGGGGAGCTGTTTTTT.